These 19 T cell receptor beta chains originate from one sample sequenced in a study of T cells after yellow fever vaccination. From the 5' RACE reads, TCRdb called clonotypes with MiXCR, one entry per CDR3 protein. The data contain some 110,000 distinct CDR3 sequences, 7.2% of them singletons. The starting material was CD4+ T cells sorted from PBMCs, obtained 45 days after the first yellow fever vaccination. The receptors here all came from a man in his late teens or twenties who received the YFV17D yellow fever vaccine.

This clonotype was seen ten or more times. V usage is TRBV6-5 and J usage is TRBJ1-1; 7 bases match TRBD1. Germline V gene data show CDR1 as MNHEY and CDR2 as SVGAGI. This CDR3 spans 14 amino acids. J gave up 3 bases and V 4 bases, and 5 bases lay outside the gene matches. The CDR3, as DNA: TGTGCCAGCAGTTGGTCAGGGGGAGACACTGAAGCTTTCTTT. As protein: CASSWSGGDTEAFF.

This clonotype was seen many times. The rearrangement uses TRBV7-9 and TRBJ2-1; no reliable D call. This CDR3 has 16 residues. V lost 1 base to trimming and J lost 3 bases, with 13 bases between them. The germline V gene encodes CDR1 SEHNR and CDR2 FQNEAQ (reference sequence). CDR3 loop: CASSLDGRGYYNEQFF. Here the CDR3 DNA reads TGTGCCAGCAGCTTAGATGGCAGAGGTTACTACAATGAGCAGTTCTTC.

This clonotype was recorded at least ten times. The rearrangement links TRBV24-1 to TRBJ1-1; D uncertain. Trimming left V 2 bases short and J 10 bases short, with 13 bases between. Germline CDR1 and CDR2: KGHDR and SFDVKD. The length of the CDR3 is 13 residues. The DNA of the CDR3 is TGTGCCACCAGTGATTCGTGGGAGGACGGAGCTTTCTTT. Protein product: CATSDSWEDGAFF.

Ten or more counts support this clonotype. This chain uses TRBV2 with TRBJ2-1; no definite D call. This CDR3 comprises 16 residues. Germline CDR1 is SNHLY and CDR2 is FYNNEI. V shed 4 bases and J shed 5 bases, with 18 bases lying between them. For the CDR3, the DNA is TGTGCCAGCAGTGGTCGCAGCCGTCTAAATCACAATGAGCAGTTCTTC. This sequence encodes CASSGRSRLNHNEQFF. The whole variable domain, remainder taken from reference TRBV2 and TRBJ2-1, is EPEVTQTPSHQVTQMGQEVILRCVPISNHLYFYWYRQILGQKVEFLVSFYNNEISEKSEIFDDQFSVERPDGSNFTLKIRSTKLEDSAMYFCASSGRSRLNHNEQFFGPGTRLTVL.

The CDR3 DNA reads TGTGCCAGCCCCTCCTCCGGGACAGGGGCCAGGACCTATAATTCACCCCTCCACTTT. Its protein product is CASPSSGTGARTYNSPLHF. The rearrangement joins TRBV6-9 to TRBJ1-6, with 10 nucleotides matching TRBD1. Per the germline V gene, CDR1 is MNHGY and CDR2 is SVAAGI. V shed 8 bases and J 2 bases; nucleotides not matched to a gene: 15. The CDR3 sequence is 19 residues long.

This clonotype appeared many times. The chain has TRBV2 and TRBJ1-2, with D tentatively TRBD1 (6 bases). This CDR3 has 13 residues. Germline V gene lookup returns CDR1 SNHLY and CDR2 FYNNEI. The V end was cut by 6 bases, the J end by 6 bases, with 14 bases between. CDR3 sequence: CASSETGFDGYTF. CDR3 nucleotides: TGTGCCAGCAGCGAAACAGGGTTTGATGGCTACACCTTC.

There are many counts of this clonotype. This sequence joins TRBV6-6 and TRBJ2-7; D unclear. Germline loops: CDR1 MNHNY, CDR2 SVGAGI (reference sequence). The CDR3 contains 13 residues. V lost 8 bases and J lost 0, with 11 bases in between. CDR3 DNA: TGTGCCAGCTTAAGGTTTGGCTCCTACGAGCAGTACTTC. As protein: CASLRFGSYEQYF.

The table lists this clonotype with many counts. The chain links TRBV7-6 to TRBJ2-3, with a weak D call TRBD2 (5 bases). CDR1 and CDR2 (germline): SGHVS, FNYEAQ. The CDR3 loop spans 14 amino acids. Deletions cut 6 bases from V and 0 bases from J, with 10 bases between. The CDR3 DNA reads as TGTGCCAGCAGATCTACTAGGAGCACAGATACGCAGTATTTT. Translating it yields CASRSTRSTDTQYF.

There are many counts of this clonotype. The V gene is TRBV6-2 or TRBV6-3, the J gene TRBJ1-6; D gene ambiguous. The germline gives CDR1 MNHEY, CDR2 SVGEGT. The CDR3 totals 12 residues. V lost 0 bases to trimming and J lost 8 bases, with 2 bases between them. CDR3 sequence (DNA): TGTGCCAGCAGTTACTCTTATTCACCCCTCCACTTT. Protein product: CASSYSYSPLHF.

This clonotype was recorded many times. The CDR3 DNA is TGCGCCAGCAGCTCCTTGAGTACAGGGGAGACTGAAGCTTTCTTT. Encoded protein: CASSSLSTGETEAFF. The V gene is TRBV5-1, the J gene TRBJ1-1; 7 bases are a match to TRBD1. The V segment lost 3 bases and the J segment 5 bases; nucleotides outside the gene matches: 10. Germline V CDR1 and CDR2: SGHRS, YFSETQ. The CDR3 runs to 15 residues.

This clonotype appeared many times. The chain couples TRBV12-3 or TRBV12-4 to TRBJ1-5, with D perhaps matching TRBD1 (5 bases). V was pared by 6 bases and J by 2 bases, with 11 bases between. The CDR3 runs 14 residues. The CDR3 loop is CASSSGTGNQPQHF. In DNA form, the CDR3 reads TGTGCCAGCAGCTCAGGGACGGGCAATCAGCCCCAGCATTTT.

This clonotype was detected many times. The chain links TRBV7-9 to TRBJ1-1, with D perhaps TRBD1 (5 bases). This CDR3 has 15 residues. With 4 bases removed from V and 0 bases from J, the gap between germline ends came to 12 bases. The germline V gene encodes CDR1 SEHNR and CDR2 FQNEAQ (reference sequence). CDR3 sequence reads: CASSYPGHLNTEAFF. CDR3 bases: TGTGCCAGCAGCTACCCAGGACACCTGAACACTGAAGCTTTCTTT.

There are many counts of this clonotype. The J gene is TRBJ1-1, the V gene TRBV9; 8 bases match TRBD1. V dropped 4 bases and J dropped 5; count of bases not matched to a gene: 13. CDR1 and CDR2 (germline): SGDLS, YYNGEE. This CDR3 comprises 16 residues. CDR3 sequence (DNA): TGTGCCAGCAGCAGGCTGACAGGGGCATCGGGGACTGAAGCTTTCTTT. Amino acids: CASSRLTGASGTEAFF.

This clonotype has ten or more counts. The rearrangement joins TRBV20-1 to TRBJ2-7; tentative D call: TRBD1 (6 bases). The CDR3 runs 12 residues. Germline assignment: CDR1 DFQATT and CDR2 SNEGSKA (reference sequence). V dropped 6 bases and J dropped 3 bases, with 12 bases sitting between them. The CDR3 here is CSAQPDSYEQYF. The CDR3 DNA is TGCAGTGCGCAGCCGGACAGCTACGAGCAGTACTTC.

Only a few counts were recorded for this clonotype. The V call is TRBV5-4, the J call TRBJ1-1; D possibly corresponds to TRBD1 (5 bases). CDR1 and CDR2 (germline): SGHNT, YYREEE (reference sequence). The CDR3 loop spans 14 amino acids. The V end was cut by 1 base, the J end by 0 bases, with 7 bases between. DNA of the CDR3: TGTGCCAGCAGCTTGAGGGACCTGAACACTGAAGCTTTCTTT. This encodes CASSLRDLNTEAFF.

Ten or more counts support this clonotype. This sequence joins TRBV5-1 and TRBJ2-7; TRBD2 might be the D (5 bases). V was cut by 0 bases and J by 0 bases, with 7 bases left in between. This CDR3 contains 14 residues. CDR1 and CDR2 from the germline V gene are SGHRS and YFSETQ. CDR3: CASSLGESSYEQYF. The CDR3 region has the DNA TGCGCCAGCAGCTTGGGGGAGAGCTCCTACGAGCAGTACTTC.

This chain uses TRBV20-1 with TRBJ1-2; D ambiguous. There are 10 residues in the CDR3. Trimming removed 5 bases at V and 2 bases at J, with 3 bases between. Germline lookup yields CDR1 DFQATT and CDR2 SNEGSKA (reference sequence). CDR3 bases: TGCAGTGCTCCGAACTATGGCTACACCTTC. Protein sequence: CSAPNYGYTF.

This clonotype was seen at least ten times. This chain links TRBV24-1 with TRBJ2-5, with D unresolved. V gave up 9 bases and J gave up 5 bases, with 12 bases separating them. Looked up from germline, CDR1 is KGHDR and CDR2 is SFDVKD. The CDR3 is 12 amino acids. The CDR3 loop reads CATSGLTETQYF. CDR3 coding DNA: TGTGCCACCTCGGGCCTGACGGAGACCCAGTACTTC.

This clonotype was detected a few times. J is TRBJ2-7 and V is TRBV7-2; D is unclear. Trimming left V 1 base short and J 0 bases short, with 10 bases between. The CDR3 length is 15 residues. Germline V CDR1 and CDR2: SGHTA, FQGNSA. The CDR3 spells CASSLVSSLSYEQYF. The CDR3 bases are TGTGCCAGCAGCTTAGTGTCATCGCTCTCCTACGAGCAGTACTTC. Variable domain in full (rest from reference TRBV7-2 and TRBJ2-7): GAGVSQSPSNKVTEKGKDVELRCDPISGHTALYWYRQSLGQGLEFLIYFQGNSAPDKSGLPSDRFSAERTGGSVSTLTIQRTQQEDSAVYLCASSLVSSLSYEQYFGPGTRLTVT.